This TCR beta chain was obtained from a study of blood T cell repertoires in COVID-19. Study-level background: The United States, Italy and Spain were the sources of the acute and convalescent COVID-19 samples. The cDNA or gDNA used as material had been derived from T cells, B-cell-depleted T cells, or PBMCs.

In the source study's methods: Estimated nucleated cell counts came from reference gene primer amplification. The method was immunoSEQ multiplex PCR; TCRdb's version includes in-frame clones alone and lacks a portion of them. V and J calls and clone size are those listed in that table; D and trimming were worked out from the DNA. The repertoire holds some 150,000 clones, approximately 90% seen once, with roughly 3.7% in the top ten. Trimming left V 5 bases short and J 0 bases short, with 7 bases between. This CDR3 region has 13 residues. Germline lookup yields CDR1 KGHSH and CDR2 LQKENI. The chain uses TRBV18 and TRBJ1-1, with D hard to call. The receptor was derived from a man younger than 35 with active or convalescent COVID-19. The specimen was peripheral blood. DNA for the CDR3: TGTGCCAGCTCATTCTCGTTGAACACTGAAGCTTTCTTT. Amino acids: CASSFSLNTEAFF.